This T cell receptor beta chain was documented in a study of PD-1 and CTLA-4 blockade in melanoma. The assay was immunoSEQ multiplex PCR, and TCRdb's table has in-frame clones only and misses some. The repertoire consists of 15,000 to 20,000 clones, with more than 65% occurring once and the leading ten covering 16%. The clonotype comes from a human donor with melanoma. The sample consisted of CD8+ T cells from peripheral blood, taken before anti-PD-1 treatment.

The CDR3 DNA follows: TGTGCCAGCAGTGAACAGGGTGGCTACACCTTC. This translates into CASSEQGGYTF. The rearrangement joins TRBV6-1 to TRBJ1-2, with D perhaps TRBD1 (5 bases). Germline CDR1 and CDR2: MNHNS and SASEGT. The CDR3 runs to 11 residues. Deletions cut 2 bases from V and 7 bases from J, with 5 bases between.